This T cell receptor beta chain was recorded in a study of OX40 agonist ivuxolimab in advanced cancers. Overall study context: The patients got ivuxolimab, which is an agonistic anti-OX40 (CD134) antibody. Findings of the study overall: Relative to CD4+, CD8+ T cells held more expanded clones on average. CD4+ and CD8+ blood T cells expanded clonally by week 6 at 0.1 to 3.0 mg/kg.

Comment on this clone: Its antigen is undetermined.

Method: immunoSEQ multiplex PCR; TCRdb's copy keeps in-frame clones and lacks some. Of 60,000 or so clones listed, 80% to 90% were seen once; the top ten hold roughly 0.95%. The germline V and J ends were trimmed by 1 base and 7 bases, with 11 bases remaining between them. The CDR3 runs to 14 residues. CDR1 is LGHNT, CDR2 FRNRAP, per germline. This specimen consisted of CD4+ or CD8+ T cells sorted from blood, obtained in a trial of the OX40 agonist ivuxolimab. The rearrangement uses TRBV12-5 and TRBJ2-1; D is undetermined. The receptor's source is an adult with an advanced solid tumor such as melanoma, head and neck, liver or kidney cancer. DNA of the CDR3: TGTGCTAGTGGTTTGGGCTCCCAAGGGAATGAGCAGTTCTTC. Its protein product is CASGLGSQGNEQFF.